This T cell receptor beta chain originates from a study of control samples from healthy donors and cancer patients. Profiled with immunoSEQ multiplex PCR; TCRdb holds only in-frame clones, not every one. The sample holds fewer than 110,000 clones; approximately 90% are singletons and the top ten take less than 8.5%. Germline V lookup: CDR1 MDHEN, CDR2 SYDVKM. J gave up 2 bases and V 4 bases, and 5 bases lay outside the gene matches. The CDR3 spans 15 residues. The TCR comes from a man aged 30 to 39 in good health. The chain links TRBV28 to TRBJ2-7, with TRBD2 matching over 10 bases. Sequences were obtained from blood. Here the CDR3 reads CASSSSGSPPYEQYF. CDR3 nucleotide sequence: TGTGCCAGCAGTTCTAGCGGGAGCCCCCCCTACGAGCAGTACTTC.